The 28 T cell receptor beta chains below come from one sample, sequenced in a study of beta chain features in type 1 diabetes. Expressed TCRB transcripts were sequenced because the isolated RNA had all been reverse transcribed beforehand. Clones were sequenced by immunoSEQ multiplex PCR, and TCRdb holds only the in-frame ones, with some missing. The sample consists of about 620,000 clones, about 16% of them appearing once. Sample: naive CD4+ T cells from blood. The receptors originated from a man aged 18-30 years in good health.

The chain joins TRBV27 to TRBJ2-1; 7 nucleotides align to TRBD2. The CDR3 has 15 residues. Looked up from germline, CDR1 is MNHEY and CDR2 is SMNVEV (reference sequence). After removal of 6 bases from V and 3 bases from J, the junction contained 8 bases not matched to a gene. CDR3 DNA: TGTGCCAGCAGGATCGGGGGGACCATCTACAATGAGCAGTTCTTC. It codes for CASRIGGTIYNEQFF.

The chain uses TRBV30 and TRBJ1-3; D is perhaps TRBD1 (6 bases). Germline loops: CDR1 GTSNPN, CDR2 SVGIG (reference sequence). V lost 7 bases and J 0 bases, leaving 13 bases between the germline ends. The CDR3 spans 14 residues. The CDR3 loop reads CALQGTYSGNTIYF. CDR3 sequence (DNA): TGTGCCTTACAGGGAACCTACTCTGGAAACACCATATATTTT.

J is TRBJ1-2 and V is TRBV28; TRBD1 agrees at 8 bases. V was pared by 1 base and J by 7 bases, with 8 bases of the junction left unmatched. The germline gives CDR1 MDHEN, CDR2 SYDVKM. CDR3 length equals 15 residues. The CDR3 region has the DNA TGTGCCAGCAGTTTATTTCCAGGGGGCCGGGGTGGCTACACCTTC. It yields the protein CASSLFPGGRGGYTF.

This chain links TRBV7-2 with TRBJ2-5, with TRBD2 matching over 10 bases. The junction had 8 bases not matched to a gene; V was cut back by 2 bases and J by 5 bases. This CDR3 has 16 residues. From germline, CDR1 is SGHTA and CDR2 FQGNSA. This CDR3 reads CASSLFGLAGVETQYF. Here the CDR3 DNA reads TGTGCCAGCAGCTTATTTGGCCTAGCGGGAGTGGAGACCCAGTACTTC.

This chain joins TRBV21-1 and TRBJ2-3; the D call in the table, TRBD2, was not verified against the DNA. TRBV21-1 is classified as a pseudogene. The CDR3 contains 14 residues. The CDR3 loop reads CASLGAPSTDTQYF. Written as DNA, the CDR3 is TGTGCCAGCCTGGGAGCCCCAAGCACAGATACGCAGTATTTT.

The rearrangement links TRBV4-2 to TRBJ1-2; D may be TRBD1 (6 bases). In germline, CDR1 is LGHNA, CDR2 YNFKEQ. Trimming removed 2 bases from V and 4 bases from J, with 14 bases in between. The CDR3 totals 15 residues. The CDR3 nucleotides are TGTGCCAGCAGCCAATTTACAGGGACTTCCTATGGCTACACCTTC. Translating it yields CASSQFTGTSYGYTF.

The J gene is TRBJ2-7, the V gene TRBV7-8, with unresolved D. Germline V CDR1 and CDR2: SGHVS, FQNEAQ. Trimming removed 1 base at V and 1 base at J, with 5 bases between. The CDR3 runs 13 residues. The CDR3 is CASSLDGSYEQYF. The CDR3 DNA is TGTGCCAGCAGCTTAGACGGTTCCTACGAGCAGTACTTC. Using reference TRBV7-8 and TRBJ2-7 for the parts outside the CDR3, the full variable domain is GAGVSQSPRYKVAKRGQDVALRCDPISGHVSLFWYQQALGQGPEFLTYFQNEAQLDKSGLPSDRFFAERPEGSVSTLKIQRTQQEDSAVYLCASSLDGSYEQYFGPGTRLTVT.

The V gene is TRBV2, the J gene TRBJ1-4, with D possibly being TRBD1 (5 bases). Germline CDR1 and CDR2: SNHLY and FYNNEI. Trimming shortened V by 1 base and J by 12 bases, and 15 bases separated the two germline ends. This CDR3 is built from 14 residues. The CDR3: CASSEGAGPLELFF. DNA for the CDR3: TGTGCCAGCAGTGAAGGGGCAGGGCCTTTGGAACTGTTTTTT.

The sample holds a few counts of this clone. J is TRBJ2-7 and V is TRBV10-3, with 11 positions matching TRBD1. This CDR3 has 15 amino acids. Trimming removed 4 bases from V and 0 bases from J; junction bases left unmatched: 2. CDR1 is ENHRY and CDR2 is SYGVKD in the germline V gene. The CDR3 sequence is CAISVGTGGSYEQYF. CDR3 DNA: TGTGCCATCAGTGTGGGGACAGGGGGCTCCTACGAGCAGTACTTC.

This sequence joins TRBV7-9 and TRBJ2-2; D not certain. V was shortened by 5 bases and J by 8 bases, with 9 bases between the two germline ends. The length of the CDR3 is 12 residues. Germline CDR1 and CDR2: SEHNR and FQNEAQ (reference sequence). CDR3 sequence reads: CASSPHQGELFF. CDR3 coding DNA: TGTGCCAGCAGCCCACACCAGGGGGAGCTGTTTTTT.

The chain combines TRBV9 with TRBJ2-1; 9 bases align to TRBD1. Looked up from germline, CDR1 is SGDLS and CDR2 is YYNGEE. The CDR3 runs 14 residues. Germline trimming cut 5 bases from V and 7 bases from J; bases unmatched to any gene: 7. This CDR3 is CASRPGQGLNEQFF. CDR3 nucleotide sequence: TGTGCCAGCAGGCCGGGACAGGGTCTGAATGAGCAGTTCTTC. The complete variable domain, with remaining parts taken from reference TRBV9 and TRBJ2-1, reads DSGVTQTPKHLITATGQRVTLRCSPRSGDLSVYWYQQSLDQGLQFLIQYYNGEERAKGNILERFSAQQFPDLHSELNLSSLELGDSALYFCASRPGQGLNEQFFGPGTRLTVL.

This clone was seen only a few times. The chain is built from TRBV27 and TRBJ2-3; 7 bases are a match to TRBD1. V dropped 4 bases and J dropped 5; count of bases not matched to a gene: 9. The CDR3 spans 15 residues. CDR1 and CDR2 from the germline V gene are MNHEY and SMNVEV (reference sequence). This CDR3 reads CASSSPRQGRDTQYF. CDR3 nucleotide sequence: TGTGCCAGCAGTTCGCCCCGACAGGGAAGAGATACGCAGTATTTT.

The rearrangement links TRBV4-3 to TRBJ2-2; D uncertain. This CDR3 is built from 16 residues. V gave up 0 bases and J gave up 6 bases, with 14 bases separating them. Germline V lookup: CDR1 LGHNA, CDR2 YSLEER. CDR3: CASSQDATSKAGELFF. The DNA of the CDR3 is TGCGCCAGCAGCCAAGATGCTACGTCGAAGGCCGGGGAGCTGTTTTTT.

This clone has a handful of counts. The genes are TRBV25-1 and TRBJ1-4; D not certain. Trimming removed 1 base from V and 10 bases from J, with 13 bases in between. This CDR3 is 14 amino acids long. Germline loops: CDR1 MGHDK, CDR2 SYGVNS. The CDR3 sequence is CASSESGPPGKLFF. DNA for the CDR3: TGTGCCAGCAGTGAATCCGGACCCCCGGGAAAACTGTTTTTT.

With respect to this clone: Sequence at one end of the junction differs from germline and may be a read error. The chain joins TRBV25-1 to TRBJ2-7, with 7 bases matching TRBD2. CDR1 MGHDK and CDR2 SYGVNS come from the germline V gene. This CDR3 is built from 13 residues. The DNA of the CDR3 is TGTGCCAGCAGCCGCGTGGGGAAGCGGGATCGCGACTTC. This codes for CASSRVGKRDRDF.

This clone occurred a few times. The chain combines TRBV7-3 with TRBJ2-2; TRBD1 agrees at 8 bases. V gave up 7 bases and J gave up 6 bases; unmatched junction bases: 4. Germline CDR1 is SGHTA and CDR2 is FQGTGA. The CDR3 is 13 amino acids. The CDR3 DNA follows: TGTGCCAGCACCCTGACAGGGGCCGGGGAGCTGTTTTTT. Encoded protein: CASTLTGAGELFF.

This clone was recorded a few times. The chain carries TRBV5-4 and TRBJ1-6, with 8 bases aligning to TRBD1. Germline CDR1 reads SGHNT; CDR2 reads YYREEE (reference sequence). V lost 4 bases to trimming and J lost 7 bases; unmatched junction nucleotides: 4. This CDR3 contains 14 residues. The CDR3 DNA reads TGTGCCAGCAGCCAGACAGGGGAGAATTCACCCCTCCACTTT. Translating it yields CASSQTGENSPLHF.

This chain links TRBV5-4 with TRBJ2-2; TRBD1 is a possible D gene (5 bases). The CDR3 is 14 amino acids. Trimming stripped 2 bases from V and 1 base from J, with 6 bases between. CDR1 SGHNT and CDR2 YYREEE come from the germline V gene (reference sequence). Here the CDR3 DNA reads TGTGCCAGCAGCTTCCAGGGGAACACCGGGGAGCTGTTTTTT. Its protein is CASSFQGNTGELFF.

This clone has just a few counts. The chain has TRBV6-5 and TRBJ2-5; 14 bases align to TRBD2. Losses at the gene ends were 7 bases for V and 5 bases for J; bases not matched to a gene: 6. CDR1 MNHEY and CDR2 SVGAGI come from the germline V gene. The CDR3 covers 15 residues. The DNA of the CDR3 is TGTGCCAGCACCTCGGGACTAGCGGGAGCGGAGACCCAGTACTTC. Its translation: CASTSGLAGAETQYF.

Details on this clone: Other DNA sequences in this specimen translate into the identical CDR3. J is TRBJ1-1 and V is TRBV29-1; no clear D. Germline CDR1 reads SQVTM; CDR2 reads ANQGSEA. V shed 4 bases and J shed 0 bases, with 9 bases lying between them. The CDR3 totals 13 residues. CDR3 protein: CSVVGRMNTEAFF. The CDR3 bases are TGCAGCGTTGTAGGTCGGATGAACACTGAAGCTTTCTTT.

The V gene is TRBV6-6, the J gene TRBJ1-6; D is uncertain. Trimming left V 7 bases short and J 8 bases short, with 18 bases between. The CDR3 is made up of 15 amino acids. Germline CDR1 is MNHNY and CDR2 is SVGAGI (reference sequence). The CDR3 nucleotides are TGTGCCAGCAAAGTCGCATGGTCGTATGATTCACCCCTCCACTTT. This codes for CASKVAWSYDSPLHF.

This clone was counted a few times. The chain recombines TRBV7-9 with TRBJ2-1, with TRBD2 matching over 16 bases. Germline lookup yields CDR1 SEHNR and CDR2 FQNEAQ (reference sequence). This CDR3 has 17 amino acids. V shed 6 bases, J shed 10 bases, and the junction held 12 bases outside the gene matches. The DNA of the CDR3 is TGTGCCAGCAGGGGGACTAGCGGGAGGGCCATCCGGGGCGAGCAGTTCTTC. It translates to CASRGTSGRAIRGEQFF.

For this clone: Other DNA sequences from this sample encode an identical CDR3 as well. V gene TRBV28 combines with J gene TRBJ2-5; the D is unclear. The CDR3 is 11 residues long. Trimming pared 3 bases from V and 5 bases from J, leaving 4 bases between. The germline V gene has CDR1 MDHEN and CDR2 SYDVKM. The CDR3 DNA reads TGTGCCAGCAGTTTGGGCGAGACCCAGTACTTC. It is translated as CASSLGETQYF.

This clone was found a few times. The chain uses TRBV9 and TRBJ2-7; 8 bases align to TRBD1. Germline lookup yields CDR1 SGDLS and CDR2 YYNGEE. With 2 bases clipped from V and 1 base from J, the junction kept 5 bases outside the gene matches. CDR3 size: 15 residues. The CDR3 sequence is CASSVGQGMSYEQYF. DNA of the CDR3: TGTGCCAGCAGCGTCGGACAGGGAATGTCCTACGAGCAGTACTTC.

The J gene is TRBJ2-7, the V gene TRBV14; 11 nucleotides line up with TRBD1. CDR3 size: 16 residues. Per germline, CDR1 SGHDN and CDR2 FVKESK. The V and J ends lost 4 bases and 3 bases, in that order; junction bases with no gene match: 8. The CDR3 nucleotides read TGTGCCAGCAGCCGACTCCGGGACAGGGGGTACTACGAGCAGTACTTC. Protein sequence: CASSRLRDRGYYEQYF.

This chain uses TRBV18 with TRBJ1-5; D perhaps matches TRBD1 (5 bases). CDR1 is KGHSH, CDR2 LQKENI, per germline. V dropped 4 bases and J dropped 6 bases, with 10 bases sitting between them. The CDR3 runs 13 residues. Here the CDR3 reads CASSQGYAQPQHF. The DNA of the CDR3 is TGTGCCAGCTCACAGGGGTACGCTCAGCCCCAGCATTTT.

Written as DNA, the CDR3 is TGCGCCAGCAGCCACGACTGGTGGGGAAACAATGAGCAGTTCTTC. It codes for CASSHDWWGNNEQFF. The chain combines TRBV5-1 with TRBJ2-1; D is unclear. The germline V gene has CDR1 SGHRS and CDR2 YFSETQ. V lost 4 bases and J 5 bases, leaving 16 bases between the germline ends. The CDR3 has 15 residues.

This clone was seen a handful of times. This sample includes further DNA sequences coding for the same CDR3. The chain employs TRBV11-2 and TRBJ2-3; maybe TRBD2 (6 bases). This CDR3 region has 13 residues. Germline assignment: CDR1 SGHAT and CDR2 FQNNGV. V dropped 5 bases and J dropped 1 base, with 7 bases sitting between them. The CDR3 DNA sequence: TGTGCCAGCAGCCCGGGGGGCACAGATACGCAGTATTTT. It codes for CASSPGGTDTQYF. Full variable domain (remainder filled in from reference TRBV11-2 and TRBJ2-3): EAGVAQSPRYKIIEKRQSVAFWCNPISGHATLYWYQQILGQGPKLLIQFQNNGVVDDSQLPKDRFSAERLKGVDSTLKIQPAKLEDSAVYLCASSPGGTDTQYFGPGTRLTVL.